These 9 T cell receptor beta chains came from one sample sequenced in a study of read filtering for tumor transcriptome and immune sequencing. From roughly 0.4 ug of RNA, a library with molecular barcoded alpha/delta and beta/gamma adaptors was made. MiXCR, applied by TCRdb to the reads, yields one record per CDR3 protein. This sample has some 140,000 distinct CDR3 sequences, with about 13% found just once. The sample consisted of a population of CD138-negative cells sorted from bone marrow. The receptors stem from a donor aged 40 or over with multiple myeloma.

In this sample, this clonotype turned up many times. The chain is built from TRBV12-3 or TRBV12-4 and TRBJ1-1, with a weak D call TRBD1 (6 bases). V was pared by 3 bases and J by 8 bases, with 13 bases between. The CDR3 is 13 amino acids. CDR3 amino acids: CASSLGGLNEAFF. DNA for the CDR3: TGTGCCAGCAGTTTGGGGGGGCTGAACGAAGCTTTCTTT.

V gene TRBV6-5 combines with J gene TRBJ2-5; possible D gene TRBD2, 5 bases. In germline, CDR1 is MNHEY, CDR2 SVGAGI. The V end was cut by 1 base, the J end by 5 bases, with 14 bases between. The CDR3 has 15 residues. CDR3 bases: TGTGCCAGCAGTTACTTAAGTTCGGGGTCGGAGACCCAGTACTTC. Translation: CASSYLSSGSETQYF.

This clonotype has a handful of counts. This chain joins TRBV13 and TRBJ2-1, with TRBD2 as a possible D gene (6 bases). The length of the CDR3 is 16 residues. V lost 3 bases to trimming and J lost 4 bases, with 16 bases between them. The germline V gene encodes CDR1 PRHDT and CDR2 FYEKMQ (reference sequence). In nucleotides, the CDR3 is TGTGCCAGCAGCTTTGGGGTCGGGAGCTTTTACAATGAGCAGTTCTTC. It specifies CASSFGVGSFYNEQFF.

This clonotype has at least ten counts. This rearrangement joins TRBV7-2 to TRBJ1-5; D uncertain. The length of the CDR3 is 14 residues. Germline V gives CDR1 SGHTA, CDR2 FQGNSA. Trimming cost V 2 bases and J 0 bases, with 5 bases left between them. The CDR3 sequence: CASSLPGSNQPQHF. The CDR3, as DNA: TGTGCCAGCAGCTTACCAGGTAGCAATCAGCCCCAGCATTTT.

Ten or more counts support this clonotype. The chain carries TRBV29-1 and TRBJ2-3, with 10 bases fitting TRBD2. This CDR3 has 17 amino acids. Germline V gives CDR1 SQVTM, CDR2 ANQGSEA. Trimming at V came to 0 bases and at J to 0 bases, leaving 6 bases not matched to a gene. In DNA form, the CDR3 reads TGCAGCGTTGAAGACAGCCTAGCGGGGGTTAGCACAGATACGCAGTATTTT. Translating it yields CSVEDSLAGVSTDTQYF.

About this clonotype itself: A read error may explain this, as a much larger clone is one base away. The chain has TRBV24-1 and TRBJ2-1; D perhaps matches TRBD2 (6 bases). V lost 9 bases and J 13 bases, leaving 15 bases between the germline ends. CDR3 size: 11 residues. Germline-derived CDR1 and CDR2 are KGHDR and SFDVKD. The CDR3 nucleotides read TGTGCCACCTGTTTGGAGGGGTCTCAGTTCTTC. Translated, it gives CATCLEGSQFF.

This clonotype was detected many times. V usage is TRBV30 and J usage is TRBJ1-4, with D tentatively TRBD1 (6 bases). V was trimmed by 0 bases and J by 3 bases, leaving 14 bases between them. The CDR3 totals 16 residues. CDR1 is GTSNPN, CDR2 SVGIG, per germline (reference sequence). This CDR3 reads CAWSVGGHFSNEKLFF. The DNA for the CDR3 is TGTGCCTGGAGTGTCGGGGGACACTTCTCTAATGAAAAACTGTTTTTT.

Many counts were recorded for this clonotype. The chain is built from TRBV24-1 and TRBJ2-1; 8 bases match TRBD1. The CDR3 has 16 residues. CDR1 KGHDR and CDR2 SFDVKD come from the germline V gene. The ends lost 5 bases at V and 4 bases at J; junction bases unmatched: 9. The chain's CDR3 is CATSGSGTGGYNEQFF. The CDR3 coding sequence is TGTGCCACCAGTGGTTCCGGGACAGGTGGATACAATGAGCAGTTCTTC.

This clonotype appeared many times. CDR3 amino acids: CASSLGRETQYF. The CDR3 DNA reads TGTGCCAGCAGCTTAGGGAGGGAGACCCAGTACTTC. This rearrangement joins TRBV7-9 to TRBJ2-5, with a weak D call TRBD2 (5 bases). Germline loops: CDR1 SEHNR, CDR2 FQNEAQ (reference sequence). The CDR3 runs to 12 residues. V lost 1 base, J lost 5 bases, and 5 bases lay in between. The full variable domain, completed using reference TRBV7-9 and TRBJ2-5, is DTGVSQNPRHKITKRGQNVTFRCDPISEHNRLYWYRQTLGQGPEFLTYFQNEAQLEKSRLLSDRFSAERPKGSFSTLEIQRTEQGDSAMYLCASSLGRETQYFGPGTRLLVL.